This TCR beta chain was captured in a study of siplizumab effects on memory and regulatory T cells (dated by TCRdb to between 2018 and 2021). Context from the whole study: Across eight responder-stimulator pairs, paired mixed lymphocyte reactions were conducted with siplizumab at 1 ug/mL and without drug. The study looked at the effect of siplizumab, an anti-CD2 antibody, on alloreactive T-cell subsets in allogeneic mixed lymphocyte reactions made from human PBMCs.

To note about this clone: Its antigen is not yet known. Per-base quality was not reported, and no clone a single base away is much larger than it.

Study-level results and caveats: The suppressive function of proliferating Tregs from siplizumab cultures was not functionally confirmed. Greater diversity appeared to be present in unstimulated naive T cells than in memory T cells, and a substantial contribution to the alloresponse seemed to be made by naive cells. A naive or memory phenotype could not be assigned to roughly 80-97% of proliferating CD4+ or CD8+ clones. Because sequences below about 10^-5 frequency were poorly captured, only a minor fraction of alloreactive clones could be mapped to unstimulated subsets. Siplizumab significantly reduced the cumulative frequency of alloreactive sequences traceable to unstimulated CD4+ memory T cells. In reactions with siplizumab, an average of approximately 69% of mappable alloreactive CD4+ clones were Treg-derived, compared with 26.9% in control reactions.

Mixed lymphocyte reaction cells were cocultured at 37°C for more than 5 days. After responder PBMCs were labelled with CFSE and stimulator PBMCs with Violet Dye, the two populations were combined at a 1:1 ratio. TCRbeta CDR3 sequencing was performed on sorted unstimulated T cells and on proliferating T cells recovered from mixed lymphocyte reactions. Fresh whole blood from approximately 11 HLA-typed healthy donors served as the source for isolating PBMCs. For TCR sequencing, responder T cells that had proliferated and were CFSE-low were FACS-sorted once the mixed lymphocyte reaction was over. In the germline V gene, CDR1 corresponds to MNHEY and CDR2 to SVGAGI. At the junction V is shortened by 0 bases and J by 4 bases; bases outside the gene matches: 6. The CDR3 runs 15 residues from the cysteine to the phenylalanine. Only the CDR3 region is kept as DNA, spanning 45 bases read in frame from base 1.

The library came from the immunoSEQ multiplex PCR assay. About 10^5 TCR templates per sample were assayed by the deep sequencing platform. Genomic DNA extracted from sorted T cells was used for TCRbeta CDR3 sequencing. The published analysis was carried out like this. The R programming language was used for clonal analysis of the TCRbeta CDR3 data. Comparing unstimulated samples against CFSE-low samples taken after the reaction was how alloreactive CD4+ and CD8+ clones were defined. Alloreactive CD4+ clones were assigned to regulatory or non-regulatory origin by matching sequences to sorted unstimulated Treg and non-Treg repertoires. The clones in this table, taken by TCRdb from immuneACCESS, are in-frame only. Not every clone is retained; where verified, under half of the shortfall comes from an unresolved V gene, and the cause of the rest is unknown. The D gene and trimming were derived from the DNA, and the V and J assignments and clone size from that table. Within this sample are 4,000 to 5,000 clones, with less than 55% of them counted one time only. The ten largest clones capture 3.5% to 4.5% of the sample.

The chain was built from TRBV6-5 and TRBJ2-7; 7 central nucleotides agree with TRBD2. The clonotype comes from a human donor in good health; the cells came from an allogeneic mixed lymphocyte reaction. Some clones in this sample may be carry-over from other donors' samples. Sequencing was done on a sample of CFSE-low (dividing) CD4+ T cells sorted from an allogeneic mixed lymphocyte reaction. In nucleotide form, the sequence is TGTGCCAGCAGTTACTCATTCACTAGCGTGTACGAGCAGTACTTC. Its amino acids are CASSYSFTSVYEQYF.